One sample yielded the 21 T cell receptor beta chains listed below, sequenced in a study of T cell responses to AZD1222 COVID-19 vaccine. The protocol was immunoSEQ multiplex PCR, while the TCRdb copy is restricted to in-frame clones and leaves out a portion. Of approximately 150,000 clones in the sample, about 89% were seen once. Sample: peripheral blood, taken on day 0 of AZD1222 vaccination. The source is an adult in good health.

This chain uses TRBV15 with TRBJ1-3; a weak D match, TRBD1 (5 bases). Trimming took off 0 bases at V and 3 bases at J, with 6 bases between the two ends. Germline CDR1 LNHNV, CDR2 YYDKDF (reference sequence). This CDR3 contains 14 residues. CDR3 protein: CATSRDRGGNTIYF. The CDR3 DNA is TGTGCCACCAGCAGAGATAGGGGTGGAAACACCATATATTTT.

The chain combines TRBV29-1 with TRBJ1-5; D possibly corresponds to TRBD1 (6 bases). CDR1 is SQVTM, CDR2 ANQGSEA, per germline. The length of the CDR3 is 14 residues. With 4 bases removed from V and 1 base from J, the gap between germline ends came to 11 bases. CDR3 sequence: CSVASGTSNQPQHF. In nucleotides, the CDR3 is TGCAGCGTTGCTTCCGGGACAAGCAATCAGCCCCAGCATTTT.

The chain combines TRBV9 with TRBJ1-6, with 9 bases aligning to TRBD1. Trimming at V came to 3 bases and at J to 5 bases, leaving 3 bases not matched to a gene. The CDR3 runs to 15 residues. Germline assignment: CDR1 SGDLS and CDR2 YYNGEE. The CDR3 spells CASSEGQGHNSPLHF. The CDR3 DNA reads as TGTGCCAGCAGCGAAGGACAGGGGCATAATTCACCCCTCCACTTT.

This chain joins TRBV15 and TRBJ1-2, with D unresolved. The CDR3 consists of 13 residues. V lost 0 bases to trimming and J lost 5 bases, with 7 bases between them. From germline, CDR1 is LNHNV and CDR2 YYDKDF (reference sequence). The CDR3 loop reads CATSRDGAYGYTF. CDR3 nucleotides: TGTGCCACCAGCAGAGACGGAGCTTATGGCTACACCTTC.

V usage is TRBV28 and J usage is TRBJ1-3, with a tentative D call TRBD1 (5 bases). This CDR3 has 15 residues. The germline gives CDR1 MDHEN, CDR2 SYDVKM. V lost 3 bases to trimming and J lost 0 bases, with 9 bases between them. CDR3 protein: CASSFMGGSGNTIYF. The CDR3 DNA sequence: TGTGCCAGCAGTTTTATGGGGGGCTCTGGAAACACCATATATTTT.

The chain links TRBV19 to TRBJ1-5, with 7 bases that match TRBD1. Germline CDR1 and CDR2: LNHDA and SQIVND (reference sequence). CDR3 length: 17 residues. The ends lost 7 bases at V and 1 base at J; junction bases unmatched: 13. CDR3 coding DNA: TGTGCCAGTACCGATACCGGGACAGCAGAGAGCAATCAGCCCCAGCATTTT. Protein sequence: CASTDTGTAESNQPQHF. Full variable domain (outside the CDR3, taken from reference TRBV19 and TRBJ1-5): DGGITQSPKYLFRKEGQNVTLSCEQNLNHDAMYWYRQDPGQGLRLIYYSQIVNDFQKGDIAEGYSVSREKKESFPLTVTSAQKNPTAFYLCASTDTGTAESNQPQHFGDGTRLSIL.

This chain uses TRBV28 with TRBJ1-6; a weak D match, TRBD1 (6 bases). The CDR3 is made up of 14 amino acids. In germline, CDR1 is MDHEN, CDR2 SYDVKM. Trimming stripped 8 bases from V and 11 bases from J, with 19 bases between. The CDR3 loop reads CASFTPAGATPLHF. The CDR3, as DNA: TGTGCCAGCTTCACCCCGGCAGGGGCAACACCCCTCCACTTT.

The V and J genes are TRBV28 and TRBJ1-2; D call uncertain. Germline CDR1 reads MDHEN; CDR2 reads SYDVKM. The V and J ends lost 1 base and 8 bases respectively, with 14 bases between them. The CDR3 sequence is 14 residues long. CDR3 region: CASSLSHGHRGYTF. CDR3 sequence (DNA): TGTGCCAGCAGTTTATCCCACGGGCATCGCGGCTACACCTTC.

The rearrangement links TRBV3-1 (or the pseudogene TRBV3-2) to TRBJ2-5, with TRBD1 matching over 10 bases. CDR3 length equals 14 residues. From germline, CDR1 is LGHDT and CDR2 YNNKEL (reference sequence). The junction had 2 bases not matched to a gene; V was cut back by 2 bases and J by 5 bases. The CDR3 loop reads CASSQPGQGETQYF. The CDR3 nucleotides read TGTGCCAGCAGCCAACCGGGACAGGGGGAGACCCAGTACTTC.

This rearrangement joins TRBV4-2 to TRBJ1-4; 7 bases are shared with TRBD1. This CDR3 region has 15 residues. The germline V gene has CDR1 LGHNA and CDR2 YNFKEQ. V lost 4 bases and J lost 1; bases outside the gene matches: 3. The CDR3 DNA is TGTGCCAGCAGCCTACCAGGGGGAACTAATGAAAAACTGTTTTTT. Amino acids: CASSLPGGTNEKLFF.

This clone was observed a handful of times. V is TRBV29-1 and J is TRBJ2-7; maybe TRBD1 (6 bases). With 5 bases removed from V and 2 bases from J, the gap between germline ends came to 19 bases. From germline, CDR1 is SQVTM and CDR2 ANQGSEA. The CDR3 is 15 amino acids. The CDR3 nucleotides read TGCAGCGTTCAGGGGTCTGGGGTATTTACCTACGAGCAGTACTTC. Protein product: CSVQGSGVFTYEQYF.

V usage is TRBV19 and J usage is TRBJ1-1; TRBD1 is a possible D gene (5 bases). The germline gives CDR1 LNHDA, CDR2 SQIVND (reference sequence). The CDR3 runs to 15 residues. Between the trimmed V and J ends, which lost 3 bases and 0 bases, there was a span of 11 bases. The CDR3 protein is CASSIWAGMNTEAFF. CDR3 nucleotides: TGTGCCAGTAGTATTTGGGCAGGGATGAACACTGAAGCTTTCTTT.

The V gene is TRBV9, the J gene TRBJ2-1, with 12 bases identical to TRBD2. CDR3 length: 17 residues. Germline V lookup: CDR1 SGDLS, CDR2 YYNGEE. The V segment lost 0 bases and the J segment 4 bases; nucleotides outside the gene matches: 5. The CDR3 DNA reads TGTGCCAGCAGCGTAGGGGCTAGCGGGAGGGGTTACAATGAGCAGTTCTTC. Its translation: CASSVGASGRGYNEQFF.

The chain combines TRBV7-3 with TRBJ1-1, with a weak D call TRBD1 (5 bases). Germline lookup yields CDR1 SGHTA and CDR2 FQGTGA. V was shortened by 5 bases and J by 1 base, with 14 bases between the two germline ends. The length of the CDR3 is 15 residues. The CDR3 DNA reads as TGTGCCAGCAGCCCATATGTGGGACCGAACACTGAAGCTTTCTTT. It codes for CASSPYVGPNTEAFF.

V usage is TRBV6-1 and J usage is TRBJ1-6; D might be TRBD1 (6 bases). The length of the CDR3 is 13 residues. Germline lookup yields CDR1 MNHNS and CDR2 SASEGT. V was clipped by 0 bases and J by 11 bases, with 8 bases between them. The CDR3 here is CASSEARGAPLHF. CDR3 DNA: TGTGCCAGCAGTGAAGCGAGGGGGGCACCCCTCCACTTT.

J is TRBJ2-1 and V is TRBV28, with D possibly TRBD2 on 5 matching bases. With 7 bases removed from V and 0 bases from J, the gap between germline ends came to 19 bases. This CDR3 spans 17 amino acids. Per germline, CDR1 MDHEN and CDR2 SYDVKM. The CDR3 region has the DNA TGTGCCAGCAACCCTCGAACGGGGAGACCCTCCTACAATGAGCAGTTCTTC. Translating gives CASNPRTGRPSYNEQFF.

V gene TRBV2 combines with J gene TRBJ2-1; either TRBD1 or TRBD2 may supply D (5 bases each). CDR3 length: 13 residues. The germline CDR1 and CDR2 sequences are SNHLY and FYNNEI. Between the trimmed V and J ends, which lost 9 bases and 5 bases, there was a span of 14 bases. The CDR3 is CARGVANDNEQFF. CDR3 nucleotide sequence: TGTGCCAGGGGGGTAGCGAATGACAATGAGCAGTTCTTC.

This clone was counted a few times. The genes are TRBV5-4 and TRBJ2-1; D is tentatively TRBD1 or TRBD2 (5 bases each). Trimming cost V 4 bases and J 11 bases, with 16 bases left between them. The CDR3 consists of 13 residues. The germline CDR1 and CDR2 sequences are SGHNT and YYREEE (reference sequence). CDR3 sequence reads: CASSEGPGDKQFF. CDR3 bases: TGTGCCAGCAGCGAGGGACCTGGGGATAAGCAGTTCTTC. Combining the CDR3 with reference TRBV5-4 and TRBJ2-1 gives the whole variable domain ETGVTQSPTHLIKTRGQQVTLRCSSQSGHNTVSWYQQALGQGPQFIFQYYREEENGRGNFPPRFSGLQFPNYSSELNVNALELDDSALYLCASSEGPGDKQFFGPGTRLTVL.

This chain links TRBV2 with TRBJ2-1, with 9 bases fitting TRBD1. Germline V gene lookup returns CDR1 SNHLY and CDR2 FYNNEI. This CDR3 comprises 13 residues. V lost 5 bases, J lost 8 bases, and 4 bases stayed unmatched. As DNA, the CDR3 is TGTGCCAGCAGTCCGGACAGGGGCCATGAGCAGTTCTTC. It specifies CASSPDRGHEQFF. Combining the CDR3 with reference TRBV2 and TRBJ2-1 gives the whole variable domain EPEVTQTPSHQVTQMGQEVILRCVPISNHLYFYWYRQILGQKVEFLVSFYNNEISEKSEIFDDQFSVERPDGSNFTLKIRSTKLEDSAMYFCASSPDRGHEQFFGPGTRLTVL.

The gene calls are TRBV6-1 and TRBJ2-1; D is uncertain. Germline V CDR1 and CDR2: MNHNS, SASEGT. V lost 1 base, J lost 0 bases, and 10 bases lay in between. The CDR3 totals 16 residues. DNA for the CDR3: TGTGCCAGCAGTGAAGGGGCCCCAAGCTCCTACAATGAGCAGTTCTTC. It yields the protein CASSEGAPSSYNEQFF.

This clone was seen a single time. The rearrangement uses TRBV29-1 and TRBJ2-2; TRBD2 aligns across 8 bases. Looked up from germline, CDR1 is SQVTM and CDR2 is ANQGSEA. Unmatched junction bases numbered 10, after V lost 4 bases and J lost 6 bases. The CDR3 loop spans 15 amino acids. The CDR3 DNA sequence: TGCAGCGTTGGAGTAGCGGGACGGATGGCCGGGGAGCTGTTTTTT. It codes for CSVGVAGRMAGELFF.